These 30 T cell receptor beta chains originate from one sample sequenced in a study of tumor and adjacent non-tumor tissue in lung cancer. RNA was extracted from bulk tissue without any cell sorting. The normal lung tissue was taken more than 3 cm from the tumor edge. The library came from three nested PCR rounds adapted from ARM-PCR protocols. TCRdb re-called the multiplex PCR reads with MiXCR, one entry per CDR3 protein. Of approximately 120,000 distinct CDR3 sequences in the sample, 60% to 70% were seen once. Sequencing used distant non-tumor lung tissue. Source of these receptors: a man in his 60s with non-small cell lung cancer.

The chain combines TRBV2 with TRBJ2-7; possible D gene TRBD2, 6 bases. V lost 6 bases and J 5 bases, leaving 11 bases between the germline ends. Looked up from germline, CDR1 is SNHLY and CDR2 is FYNNEI. CDR3 length equals 12 residues. The CDR3 loop is CASRATSNEQYF. In nucleotides, the CDR3 is TGTGCCAGCAGAGCTACTAGCAACGAGCAGTACTTC.

With respect to this clonotype: Relative to the germline gene, one junction end is altered; a read error may explain this. V gene TRBV4-3 combines with J gene TRBJ2-3, with no clear D. The CDR3 covers 16 residues. CDR1 is LGHNA and CDR2 is YSLEER in the germline V gene. CDR3 amino acids: CTSSQDTRYSTDTQYF. The CDR3 DNA follows: TGCACCAGCAGCCAAGATACGCGGTATAGCACAGACACGCAGTATTTT.

V and J are TRBV9 and TRBJ1-2; D remains ambiguous. Germline assignment: CDR1 SGDLS and CDR2 YYNGEE. The CDR3 totals 13 residues. Trimming stripped 4 bases from V and 10 bases from J, with 17 bases between. This CDR3 reads CASSTQGRFVYTF. The CDR3 DNA reads TGTGCCAGCAGCACCCAAGGGCGCTTTGTCTACACCTTC.

As concerns this clonotype: The germline gene is not matched at one end of the junction; a read error may be the cause. The V call is TRBV5-1, the J call TRBJ2-5, with a weak D call TRBD2 (6 bases). This CDR3 is 15 amino acids long. Germline CDR1 SGHRS, CDR2 YFSETQ. In DNA form, the CDR3 reads TGCGCCCGCAGCTTGACCGGGACTGGACAAGAGACCCAGTACTTC. Residues: CARSLTGTGQETQYF.

This clonotype occurred many times. The V and J genes are TRBV20-1 and TRBJ2-1; D is unclear. Germline values: CDR1 DFQATT, CDR2 SNEGSKA (reference sequence). This CDR3 comprises 13 residues. Trimming took off 5 bases at V and 6 bases at J, with 14 bases between the two ends. CDR3 bases: TGCAGTGCTCCCATTTTGCCAGGCAATGAGCAGTTCTTC. It is translated as CSAPILPGNEQFF.

Remarks on this clonotype: A much larger clonotype is one base distant, so this may be a read error. The chain recombines TRBV20-1 with TRBJ2-5; 9 nucleotides match TRBD2. J gave up 5 bases and V 8 bases, and 18 bases lay outside the gene matches. Germline V gene lookup returns CDR1 DFQATT and CDR2 SNEGSKA (reference sequence). This CDR3 spans 16 amino acids. Here the CDR3 reads CSTHSLAGEERETQYF. In nucleotides, the CDR3 is TGCAGTACTCACAGCTTAGCGGGAGAGGAGAGGGAGACCCAGTACTTC.

About this clonotype itself: At one end the junction does not follow the germline gene, possibly because of a read error. The genes are TRBV5-6 and TRBJ2-7; D unresolved. This CDR3 contains 11 residues. CDR1 and CDR2 from the germline V gene are SGHDT and YYEEEE. The CDR3 loop reads CASSFGRIRDF. CDR3 nucleotide sequence: TGTGCCAGCAGCTTCGGCAGGATTCGCGACTTC.

Notes on this clonotype: Relative to the germline gene, one junction end is altered; a read error may explain this. CDR3 region: CASNQVSVSRGYTF. CDR3 bases: TGTGCCAGCAACCAAGTGTCGGTTAGTCGCGGCTACACCTTC. The V gene is TRBV14, the J gene TRBJ1-2; D is unclear. The germline V gene has CDR1 SGHDN and CDR2 FVKESK. This CDR3 is 14 amino acids long.

As for this clonotype: Since a much larger clone is just one base distant, this may be a read error. V usage is TRBV28 and J usage is TRBJ1-2; D gene uncertain. The V and J ends lost 3 bases and 5 bases respectively, with 10 bases between them. The CDR3 has 13 residues. Germline V gives CDR1 MDHEN, CDR2 SYDVKM. CDR3 protein: CASSFVMVYGYTF. In DNA form, the CDR3 reads TGTGCCAGCAGTTTTGTGATGGTTTATGGCTACACCTTC.

About this clonotype: The junction departs from the called germline gene at one end, perhaps through a read error. The chain joins TRBV11-3 to TRBJ2-2; weak D call: TRBD2 (5 bases). There are 15 residues in the CDR3. Germline V gene lookup returns CDR1 SGHNT and CDR2 YENEEA. CDR3 nucleotide sequence: TGTGTCAGCAGCTTAGCAGTAGCGAACACCGTGGAGCTGTTTTTT. As protein: CVSSLAVANTVELFF.

V usage is TRBV12-3 or TRBV12-4 and J usage is TRBJ1-5; D is ambiguous. CDR3 length equals 12 residues. Trimming removed 5 bases at V and 7 bases at J, with 9 bases between. The CDR3 spells CASSPAGQPQHF. In DNA form, the CDR3 reads TGTGCCAGCAGTCCCGCTGGCCAGCCCCAGCATTTT.

The chain links TRBV10-2 to TRBJ1-2, with D uncertain. CDR1 is WSHSY, CDR2 SAAADI, per germline. With 6 bases removed from V and 10 bases from J, the gap between germline ends came to 21 bases. This CDR3 has 14 residues. The DNA for the CDR3 is TGCGCCAGCAGCTCTAGTTCCCCTAACTATTCCTACACCTTC. It translates to CASSSSSPNYSYTF.

This chain uses TRBV5-1 with TRBJ2-5; D remains unclear. The CDR3 runs 13 residues. Germline CDR1 reads SGHRS; CDR2 reads YFSETQ. The V gene lost 1 base and the J gene lost 3 bases, with 7 bases spanning the gap. The CDR3 nucleotides are TGCGCCAGCAGCTTGTGGTCGAAAGAGACCCAGTACTTC. Translated: CASSLWSKETQYF.

J is TRBJ2-5 and V is TRBV24-1; D not resolved. Germline V gene lookup returns CDR1 KGHDR and CDR2 SFDVKD. The CDR3 length is 13 residues. Trimming removed 7 bases at V and 2 bases at J, with 10 bases between. CDR3 sequence: CATSLRNQETQYF. The DNA of the CDR3 is TGTGCCACCAGCTTGCGGAATCAAGAGACCCAGTACTTC.

Details on this clonotype: The germline gene is not matched at one end of the junction; a read error may be the cause. The rearrangement uses TRBV4-2 and TRBJ2-5; D may match TRBD1 or TRBD2 (5 bases each). CDR3 size: 13 residues. Germline CDR1 reads LGHNA; CDR2 reads YNFKEQ. CDR3 nucleotides: TGTTCCAGCGGCCAGACAGTTCCAGAGACCCAGTACTTC. Encoded protein: CSSGQTVPETQYF.

This clonotype appeared a few times. A much more abundant neighbour one base away suggests this may be a read error. The J gene is TRBJ2-2, the V gene TRBV11-2; unclear D gene. Germline V gene data show CDR1 as SGHAT and CDR2 as FQNNGV. Trimming took off 7 bases at V and 3 bases at J, with 12 bases between the two ends. This CDR3 is built from 14 residues. The CDR3 loop reads CASNSGPYTGELFF. In DNA form, the CDR3 reads TGTGCCAGCAACTCCGGGCCCTACACCGGGGAGCTGTTTTTT.

The rearrangement joins TRBV5-1 to TRBJ1-1, with D uncertain. CDR1 and CDR2 (germline): SGHRS, YFSETQ. Between the trimmed V and J ends, which lost 0 bases and 1 base, there was a span of 7 bases. The CDR3 has 14 residues. The CDR3 reads CASSLGHSNTEAFF. The CDR3 region has the DNA TGCGCCAGCAGCTTGGGACATTCGAACACTGAAGCTTTCTTT.

The rearrangement uses TRBV28 and TRBJ2-7; tentative D call: TRBD2 (5 bases). Germline loops: CDR1 MDHEN, CDR2 SYDVKM. This CDR3 has 14 amino acids. CDR3 in amino acids: CVGKISGSSYEQYF. For the CDR3, the DNA is TGTGTCGGCAAAATAAGCGGTAGCTCCTACGAGCAGTACTTC.

Comment on this clonotype: The junction differs from germline at one of its ends, possibly a read error. V is TRBV5-4 and J is TRBJ2-7; 10 bases map to TRBD2. There are 16 residues in the CDR3. From germline, CDR1 is SGHNT and CDR2 YYREEE (reference sequence). The CDR3 loop reads CASSKAGGPVRDELYF. For the CDR3, the DNA is TGTGCCAGCAGCAAAGCGGGGGGGCCAGTCAGGGACGAGCTGTACTTC.

The genes are TRBV6-2 or TRBV6-3 and TRBJ1-1; the D gene is possibly TRBD1 (5 bases). The CDR3 has 13 residues. V was cut by 8 bases and J by 4 bases, with 14 bases left in between. The germline gives CDR1 MNHEY, CDR2 SVGEGT. CDR3 amino acids: CASASQESTEAFF. The CDR3 coding sequence is TGTGCCAGCGCATCACAGGAGAGCACTGAAGCTTTCTTT.

Points on this clonotype: The junction and the germline gene differ at one end; a read error may be behind it. CDR3 DNA: TGCGCCAGCAGCCAAGAGCCGGGGGGGGATCAGTCCCAGCATTTT. It codes for CASSQEPGGDQSQHF. V and J are TRBV4-3 and TRBJ1-5; tentatively, D is TRBD1 (5 bases). CDR1 LGHNA and CDR2 YSLEER come from the germline V gene. This CDR3 is built from 15 residues.

About this clonotype: A read error may explain this, as a much larger clone is one base away. J is TRBJ1-2 and V is TRBV13; tentative D call: TRBD1 (6 bases). This CDR3 has 15 amino acids. The V gene's germline CDR1 is PRHDT and CDR2 FYEKMQ (reference sequence). The CDR3 DNA reads as TGTGCCAACAGCTTAAGGACAGCCGGCAACTATGGCTACACCTTC. Residues: CANSLRTAGNYGYTF.

The table lists this clonotype with a count of one. Germline is not matched at one junction end, which may reflect a read error. This chain joins TRBV6-2 or TRBV6-3 and TRBJ1-5, with D uncertain. This CDR3 is built from 13 residues. Germline loops: CDR1 MNHEY, CDR2 SVGEGT. The DNA of the CDR3 is TGTGCCAGCGGACGGACGGGTAATCAGCTCCAGCATTTT. Residues: CASGRTGNQLQHF.

Notes on this clonotype: The conserved phenylalanine or tryptophan normally closing the CDR3 is absent here, so this likely arose from a read error. The DNA is left out, because the CDR3 cannot be placed on it with certainty; the CDR3 is given as TCRdb lists it. The genes are TRBV6-5 and TRBJ2-6; no DNA check was done on the table's D call, TRBD2. A total of 17 residues make up the CDR3, ends included. Germline V CDR1 and CDR2: MNHEY, SVGAGI. Here the CDR3 reads CASSVAGVFSGANVLTI.

This clonotype has at least ten counts. The rearrangement joins TRBV6-2 or TRBV6-3 to TRBJ2-2; 13 nucleotides agree with TRBD2. V trimming: 5 bases; J trimming: 5 bases; junction bases outside the gene matches: 5. This CDR3 is 16 amino acids long. Germline V gene lookup returns CDR1 MNHEY and CDR2 SVGEGT. The CDR3 region has the DNA TGTGCCAGCAGTGACCCGGGACTAGCGGGAACCGGGGAGCTGTTTTTT. Its protein product is CASSDPGLAGTGELFF.

Worth noting for this clonotype: A read error may explain this, as a much larger clone is one base away. V is TRBV28 and J is TRBJ1-5, with D maybe TRBD1 (6 bases). The CDR3 consists of 14 residues. Germline loops: CDR1 MDHEN, CDR2 SYDVKM. Written as DNA, the CDR3 is TGTGTCAGCAGTACTCCGGGCGGGGGCCAGCCCCAGCATTTT. Translated, it gives CVSSTPGGGQPQHF.

Notes on this clonotype: This may come from a read error, since a much larger clone is one base off. The V and J genes are TRBV6-4 and TRBJ2-2, with 8 nucleotides matching TRBD1. CDR1 is MRHNA, CDR2 SNTAGT, per germline. V lost 2 bases, J lost 4 bases, and 6 bases stayed unmatched. The CDR3 covers 16 residues. The CDR3 DNA is TGTGCCAGCAGTGACGCCCCCGACAGGGGCACCGGGGAGCTGTTTTTT. Translating gives CASSDAPDRGTGELFF.

V usage is TRBV20-1 and J usage is TRBJ2-5; D not certain. CDR1 is DFQATT and CDR2 is SNEGSKA in the germline V gene (reference sequence). V lost 1 base, J lost 5 bases, and 11 bases lay in between. The CDR3 totals 13 residues. As DNA, the CDR3 is TGCAGTGCTAGAGTCATATCTCGGGAGACCCAGTACTTC. Its protein product is CSARVISRETQYF.

Comments on this clonotype: A junction end diverges from the germline sequence, so it may reflect a read error. This rearrangement joins TRBV12-3 or TRBV12-4 to TRBJ2-1, with 10 bases identical to TRBD1. The CDR3 is 15 residues long. The CDR3 nucleotides are TGTGTCAGCAGATGGAGGACAGGGGGTCACAATGAGCAGTTCTTC. Residues: CVSRWRTGGHNEQFF.

This rearrangement joins TRBV20-1 to TRBJ2-3, with 8 positions matching TRBD1. CDR1 is DFQATT, CDR2 SNEGSKA, per germline (reference sequence). The V and J ends lost 7 bases and 7 bases, in that order; junction bases with no gene match: 16. The CDR3 is 15 amino acids. This CDR3 reads CSVITRQGLAHTQYF. The CDR3 region has the DNA TGCAGTGTCATCACCCGACAGGGGCTAGCGCATACGCAGTATTTT.